This T cell receptor (beta chain) was identified during a study of T cell repertoires in cytomegalovirus infection (dated by TCRdb to about 2019). With respect to the entire study: Donor HLA type was relevant to the analysis, as public TCR beta signatures indicated carriage of CMV infection together with the matching HLA type. Paper-wide results and their limitations: The ex vivo response was dominated by HLA-C-restricted CMV-specific TCR beta clonotypes, which also provided the single most frequent clonotype in two of eight donors. In both this cohort and an independent cohort of a few hundred donors, the cumulative frequency of public TCR beta family members distinguished carriers of CMV infection plus the relevant HLA type.

These reads were obtained on an Illumina HiSeq 1500. Through fastp at Q25 and MiXCR, TCRdb rebuilt clones from the public reads, retaining in-frame beta chains. Rows with a matching CDR3 protein are joined into one entry that keeps the most common DNA and genes. The sample table shows about 100,000 distinct CDR3 sequences, and around a quarter are seen once. About two fifths of the sample is taken by the ten largest. The CDR3 contains 15 residues, cysteine and phenylalanine counted. Kept here is only the CDR3 DNA, which spans 45 bases and is read in frame from base 1. Trimming removed 4 bases from V and 6 bases from J; the gene matches leave 6 bases unexplained. Sequences SGHVS (CDR1) and FNYEAQ (CDR2) are obtained from the germline V gene. This clonotype was seen more than once but under ten times. The clone's antigen remains unknown. Per-nucleotide qualities are absent, and no much larger clonotype sits a single base away.

This clonotype was obtained from a human donor in good health (CMV status not recorded). Some clones in this sample may be carry-over from other donors' samples. The V and J segments used are TRBV7-6 and TRBJ2-1, with 10 bases aligning to TRBD2. Material for sequencing was CD8+ T cells from PBMCs. The nucleotide sequence is given as TGTGCCAGCAGCTCGAGGGCTAGCGGGGGCAATGAGCAGTTCTTC. Protein translation: CASSSRASGGNEQFF. Beyond the CDR3, the reference TRBV7-6 and TRBJ2-1 genes provide the residues; the full variable domain reads: GAGVSQSPRYKVTKRGQDVALRCDPISGHVSLYWYRQALGQGPEFLTYFNYEAQQDKSGLPNDRFSAERPEGSISTLTIQRTEQRDSAMYRCASSSRASGGNEQFFGPGTRLTVL.